These 27 T cell receptor beta chains were all obtained from the same sample, sequenced in a study of response to subunit inactivated influenza vaccine. TCRdb re-analysed the RT-PCR reads in MiXCR, keeping a single row per CDR3 protein. Among about 620,000 distinct CDR3 sequences listed, approximately 12% were seen once. Sequences were derived from PBMCs from blood, sampled on the day of vaccination. These TCRs come from a man aged 45-65 years who received an inactivated influenza vaccine.

The chain uses TRBV28 and TRBJ2-2; 10 nucleotides align to TRBD1. V was clipped by 2 bases and J by 2 bases; unmatched bases: 14. Germline V CDR1 and CDR2: MDHEN, SYDVKM. The CDR3 length is 20 residues. In nucleotides, the CDR3 is TGTGCCAGCAGTTTACCGGTGTTAATCCGGGACAGGGGTAACACCGGGGAGCTGTTTTTT. Amino acids: CASSLPVLIRDRGNTGELFF.

In this sample, this clonotype turned up a few times. The genes are TRBV4-3 and TRBJ2-1, with 12 bases lining up with TRBD2. The germline CDR1 and CDR2 sequences are LGHNA and YSLEER. The CDR3 runs to 19 residues. V shed 4 bases, J shed 5 bases, and the junction held 15 bases outside the gene matches. This CDR3 is CASSRKYSPSGRVDNEQFF. CDR3 bases: TGCGCCAGCAGCCGCAAGTACTCCCCTAGCGGGAGGGTTGACAATGAGCAGTTCTTC.

In this sample, this clonotype turned up many times. V usage is TRBV28 and J usage is TRBJ2-7; 9 bases line up with TRBD1. Germline V lookup: CDR1 MDHEN, CDR2 SYDVKM. V shed 2 bases and J 3 bases; nucleotides not matched to a gene: 11. The CDR3 is 17 residues long. CDR3 coding DNA: TGTGCCAGCAGTTTAGGCCCCCGGGACAGGGTAAACTACGAGCAGTACTTC. Its protein product is CASSLGPRDRVNYEQYF.

The sample holds a few counts of this clonotype. The genes are TRBV6-2 or TRBV6-3 and TRBJ1-1; D gene unclear. The CDR3 has 14 residues. CDR1 MNHEY and CDR2 SVGEGT come from the germline V gene. Trimming cost V 2 bases and J 6 bases, with 13 bases left between them. CDR3 amino acids: CASSYGIMTSEAFF. In DNA form, the CDR3 reads TGTGCCAGCAGTTACGGCATCATGACCTCTGAAGCTTTCTTT.

The chain is built from TRBV6-1 and TRBJ2-7; TRBD2 aligns across 9 bases. The CDR3 spans 14 residues. V lost 8 bases, J lost 3 bases, and 8 bases stayed unmatched. The V gene's germline CDR1 is MNHNS and CDR2 SASEGT. The CDR3 sequence is CASARVAGVYEQYF. The CDR3 nucleotides are TGTGCCAGCGCCAGGGTAGCGGGAGTCTACGAGCAGTACTTC.

This clonotype was observed a handful of times. V gene TRBV6-2 or TRBV6-3 combines with J gene TRBJ1-2, with TRBD1 as a possible D gene (6 bases). The CDR3 runs to 13 residues. In germline, CDR1 is MNHEY, CDR2 SVGEGT. V gave up 6 bases and J gave up 4 bases, with 12 bases separating them. Written as DNA, the CDR3 is TGTGCCAGCAGCAAAGGACAGCGCTATGGCTACACCTTC. Amino acid sequence: CASSKGQRYGYTF.

The sample holds a few counts of this clonotype. The rearrangement joins TRBV3-1 to TRBJ2-5, with TRBD1 identical over 10 bases. With 0 bases clipped from V and 5 bases from J, the junction kept 9 bases outside the gene matches. CDR1 is LGHDT and CDR2 is YNNKEL in the germline V gene (reference sequence). The CDR3 runs 17 residues. The CDR3 bases are TGTGCCAGCAGCCAAGATTGGACAGGGGGTTTCCGCGAGACCCAGTACTTC. Amino acid sequence: CASSQDWTGGFRETQYF.

In its sample, this clonotype was seen many times. The genes are TRBV15 and TRBJ1-5, with TRBD1 as a possible D gene (5 bases). Germline V CDR1 and CDR2: LNHNV, YYDKDF (reference sequence). The CDR3 spans 15 residues. V was trimmed by 1 base and J by 4 bases, leaving 11 bases between them. In nucleotides, the CDR3 is TGTGCCACCAGCAGAGGGGCGGGACGGAATCAGCCCCAGCATTTT. Protein sequence: CATSRGAGRNQPQHF.

This clonotype was seen a handful of times. The V gene is TRBV20-1, the J gene TRBJ2-3; D is undetermined. The V end lost 3 bases, the J end lost 5 bases, and 9 bases lay between the germline ends. The CDR3 is 12 amino acids. Germline V gene sequence: CDR1 DFQATT, CDR2 SNEGSKA (reference sequence). Here the CDR3 reads CSARIPVDTQYF. The CDR3 DNA follows: TGCAGTGCTAGGATCCCCGTAGATACGCAGTATTTT.

This clonotype showed up many times. The chain recombines TRBV5-1 with TRBJ2-7; 10 bases are a match to TRBD1. Losses at the gene ends were 2 bases for V and 3 bases for J; bases not matched to a gene: 8. Germline loops: CDR1 SGHRS, CDR2 YFSETQ. This CDR3 spans 16 amino acids. The CDR3 loop reads CASSFLDRGQLYEQYF. In nucleotides, the CDR3 is TGCGCCAGCAGCTTCCTCGACAGGGGGCAGCTCTACGAGCAGTACTTC.

The V gene is TRBV20-1, the J gene TRBJ2-3, with 8 bases that match TRBD2. The CDR3 is 14 residues long. The V and J ends lost 6 bases and 5 bases, in that order; junction bases with no gene match: 10. Per germline, CDR1 DFQATT and CDR2 SNEGSKA (reference sequence). In nucleotides, the CDR3 is TGCAGTGCCCGGACTAGCCTAAAAGGAGATACGCAGTATTTT. It is translated as CSARTSLKGDTQYF.

This clonotype was seen only a few times. The chain joins TRBV20-1 to TRBJ2-1; 7 bases agree with TRBD2. V was clipped by 0 bases and J by 5 bases; unmatched bases: 10. Per the germline V gene, CDR1 is DFQATT and CDR2 is SNEGSKA (reference sequence). The CDR3 extends over 16 amino acids. Written as DNA, the CDR3 is TGCAGTGCTAGAGACCCCCTGGGGAGGGTGAACAATGAGCAGTTCTTC. It yields the protein CSARDPLGRVNNEQFF.

The chain recombines TRBV24-1 with TRBJ1-5; D uncertain. Germline V gene data show CDR1 as KGHDR and CDR2 as SFDVKD. The CDR3 covers 14 residues. V gave up 2 bases and J gave up 7 bases, with 11 bases separating them. This CDR3 is CATSDSGFSQPQHF. In nucleotides, the CDR3 is TGTGCCACCAGTGATTCTGGGTTCAGCCAGCCCCAGCATTTT.

The chain recombines TRBV28 with TRBJ2-7; no clear D. The germline CDR1 and CDR2 sequences are MDHEN and SYDVKM. V was trimmed by 1 base and J by 2 bases, leaving 12 bases between them. CDR3 length: 15 residues. The CDR3 loop reads CASSLSAYTPYEQYF. In nucleotides, the CDR3 is TGTGCCAGCAGTTTATCGGCGTACACCCCCTACGAGCAGTACTTC.

This clonotype was observed a handful of times. V and J are TRBV28 and TRBJ2-7, with 8 positions matching TRBD2. The CDR3 extends over 17 amino acids. The J segment lost 6 bases and the V segment lost 4 bases, leaving 17 bases of the junction unmatched. The germline V gene has CDR1 MDHEN and CDR2 SYDVKM. The CDR3 DNA is TGTGCCAGCAGTTACAAAGGGAGGGGACTAGTCACTCCCGAGCAGTACTTC. Translated: CASSYKGRGLVTPEQYF. The full variable domain, completed using reference TRBV28 and TRBJ2-7, is DVKVTQSSRYLVKRTGEKVFLECVQDMDHENMFWYRQDPGLGLRLIYFSYDVKMKEKGDIPEGYSVSREKKERFSLILESASTNQTSMYLCASSYKGRGLVTPEQYFGPGTRLTVT.

This clonotype has a handful of counts. V gene TRBV12-3 or TRBV12-4 combines with J gene TRBJ2-1; D is ambiguous. The CDR3 totals 12 residues. V lost 7 bases to trimming and J lost 10 bases, with 14 bases between them. CDR3 loop: CASTWTWREQFF. CDR3 DNA: TGTGCCAGCACTTGGACGTGGCGAGAGCAGTTCTTC.

The V and J genes are TRBV7-2 and TRBJ2-7; TRBD2 might be the D (5 bases). Germline CDR1 reads SGHTA; CDR2 reads FQGNSA. The V and J ends lost 7 bases and 6 bases respectively, with 16 bases between them. CDR3 size: 13 residues. The CDR3: CASNPGGPGEQYF. Written as DNA, the CDR3 is TGTGCCAGCAACCCGGGCGGGCCTGGCGAGCAGTACTTC.

J is TRBJ1-1 and V is TRBV12-3 or TRBV12-4, with TRBD1 as a possible D gene (6 bases). The V end lost 4 bases, the J end lost 5 bases, and 14 bases lay between the germline ends. The length of the CDR3 is 14 residues. The CDR3 bases are TGTGCCAGCAGTTACACCGGGACAAATACTGAAGCTTTCTTT. Translation: CASSYTGTNTEAFF.

The chain links TRBV28 to TRBJ2-3; D ambiguous. The CDR3 has 15 amino acids. Germline loops: CDR1 MDHEN, CDR2 SYDVKM. The ends were cut back, 8 bases at V and 2 bases at J, with 17 bases in the middle. The CDR3 nucleotides read TGTGCCAGCGGTACCCTCCGAAGCAACACAGATACGCAGTATTTT. Translation gives CASGTLRSNTDTQYF.

There are many counts of this clonotype. The chain uses TRBV4-3 and TRBJ1-1; no firm D call. The ends were cut back, 0 bases at V and 1 base at J, with 9 bases in the middle. There are 15 residues in the CDR3. Germline V gives CDR1 LGHNA, CDR2 YSLEER. The CDR3 coding sequence is TGCGCCAGCAGCCAAGAGACCCACCAGAACACTGAAGCTTTCTTT. This translates into CASSQETHQNTEAFF.

This clonotype was observed a handful of times. This rearrangement joins TRBV29-1 to TRBJ1-1, with D possibly being TRBD1 (6 bases). There are 12 residues in the CDR3. The ends were cut back, 5 bases at V and 1 base at J, with 8 bases in the middle. CDR1 SQVTM and CDR2 ANQGSEA come from the germline V gene. CDR3 bases: TGCAGCGTTCTACAGGGGAACACTGAAGCTTTCTTT. It specifies CSVLQGNTEAFF.

This clonotype was detected only a few times. The chain joins TRBV11-2 to TRBJ1-4; D remains ambiguous. The length of the CDR3 is 13 residues. The germline CDR1 and CDR2 sequences are SGHAT and FQNNGV. V was cut by 6 bases and J by 8 bases, with 13 bases left in between. The CDR3 is CASSAPLGEKLFF. The CDR3 coding sequence is TGTGCCAGCAGTGCTCCCCTTGGGGAAAAACTGTTTTTT.

This clonotype was seen a handful of times. The chain is built from TRBV11-2 and TRBJ1-2; D is undetermined. Trimming stripped 6 bases from V and 4 bases from J, with 27 bases between. The CDR3 is made up of 18 amino acids. CDR1 is SGHAT, CDR2 FQNNGV, per germline. The DNA of the CDR3 is TGTGCCAGCAGTTTTTTCACCTCTTCCCCTCCAGGAGGCTATGGCTACACCTTC. This sequence encodes CASSFFTSSPPGGYGYTF.

As to this clonotype: The junction departs from germline at one end; a sequencing error may be responsible. The rearrangement links TRBV5-1 to TRBJ2-6; D unresolved. CDR3 length equals 14 residues. From germline, CDR1 is SGHRS and CDR2 YFSETQ. This CDR3 is CASSLNSGSNVLTF. The DNA for the CDR3 is TGCGCCAGCAGCCTCAATTCTGGGTCCAACGTCCTGACTTTC.

This clonotype appeared a few times. V gene TRBV20-1 combines with J gene TRBJ2-1; 9 positions agree with TRBD2. This CDR3 region has 14 residues. The germline gives CDR1 DFQATT, CDR2 SNEGSKA (reference sequence). The CDR3 nucleotides read TGCAGATCGGCGGGAGGGCCCTCTGACAATGAGCAGTTCTTC. Its protein is CRSAGGPSDNEQFF.

This clonotype was counted between two and nine times. This rearrangement joins TRBV28 to TRBJ2-7, with a weak D call TRBD1 (5 bases). V shed 2 bases and J shed 4 bases, with 12 bases lying between them. The CDR3 has 14 residues. CDR1 is MDHEN and CDR2 is SYDVKM in the germline V gene. The CDR3 sequence: CASSLDRELYEQYF. Here the CDR3 DNA reads TGTGCCAGCAGTTTAGACAGAGAACTTTACGAGCAGTACTTC.

This clonotype was seen a few times. V is TRBV12-3 or TRBV12-4 and J is TRBJ1-2; unclear D gene. The V gene lost 1 base and the J gene lost 8 bases, with 14 bases spanning the gap. This CDR3 is built from 14 residues. The CDR3 DNA follows: TGTGCCAGCAGTTTAGAGGGCTCCACTGGGGGCTACACCTTC. It yields the protein CASSLEGSTGGYTF.